The next 30 T cell receptor beta chains were all read from a single sample in a study of blood T cell repertoires in COVID-19. The protocol was immunoSEQ multiplex PCR, while the TCRdb copy is restricted to in-frame clones and leaves out a portion. The sample carries about 400,000 clones, 70% to 90% recorded once. The sequenced material came from peripheral blood. These receptors all stem from a human donor in a cohort sampled during active COVID-19.

The rearrangement uses TRBV5-1 and TRBJ1-4, with 7 positions matching TRBD1. This CDR3 is 14 amino acids long. Germline assignment: CDR1 SGHRS and CDR2 YFSETQ. V shed 7 bases and J 0 bases; nucleotides not matched to a gene: 3. CDR3: CASAQGATNEKLFF. For the CDR3, the DNA is TGCGCCAGCGCTCAGGGGGCAACTAATGAAAAACTGTTTTTT.

This chain uses TRBV20-1 with TRBJ2-1; D may be TRBD2 (5 bases). Germline V lookup: CDR1 DFQATT, CDR2 SNEGSKA (reference sequence). V was trimmed by 3 bases and J by 8 bases, leaving 17 bases between them. This CDR3 spans 14 amino acids. The CDR3 nucleotides read TGCAGTGCTAGTAGGAGCGGAAATTACCATGAGCAGTTCTTC. It translates to CSASRSGNYHEQFF.

The chain combines TRBV3-1 (or the pseudogene TRBV3-2) with TRBJ1-3; TRBD1 aligns across 7 bases. Germline-derived CDR1 and CDR2 are LGHDT and YNNKEL (reference sequence). The CDR3 contains 14 residues. Germline trimming cut 4 bases from V and 2 bases from J; bases unmatched to any gene: 2. In DNA form, the CDR3 reads TGTGCCAGCAGCCGCACAGGGGCTGGAAACACCATATATTTT. This encodes CASSRTGAGNTIYF.

This chain connects TRBV5-8 to TRBJ2-1; 13 bases map to TRBD2. Per the germline V gene, CDR1 is SGHTS and CDR2 is YDEGEE. With V trimmed by 7 bases and J by 2 bases, 12 bases remained unmatched. The length of the CDR3 is 18 residues. For the CDR3, the DNA is TGTGCCAGCTGCGCCGGGACTAGCGGGGATTGGCCCTACAATGAGCAGTTCTTC. Translated: CASCAGTSGDWPYNEQFF.

The V and J genes are TRBV15 and TRBJ1-5; D is ambiguous. The CDR3 runs 16 residues. V was cut by 0 bases and J by 4 bases, with 13 bases left in between. Germline CDR1 is LNHNV and CDR2 is YYDKDF (reference sequence). The CDR3 DNA is TGTGCCACCAGCAGAGATGTTCGGGAGGTGAATCAGCCCCAGCATTTT. It codes for CATSRDVREVNQPQHF.

A word on this clone: Other DNA sequences from this sample encode an identical CDR3 as well. The gene calls are TRBV5-6 and TRBJ2-5; TRBD2 matches at 7 bases. Losses at the gene ends were 3 bases for V and 5 bases for J; bases not matched to a gene: 4. The V gene's germline CDR1 is SGHDT and CDR2 YYEEEE. The CDR3 extends over 13 amino acids. The chain's CDR3 is CASSSPGGETQYF. The CDR3 DNA reads as TGTGCCAGCAGCTCCCCCGGGGGGGAGACCCAGTACTTC.

The chain joins TRBV4-2 to TRBJ2-7; weak D call: TRBD2 (7 bases). The V gene lost 1 base and the J gene lost 5 bases, with 27 bases spanning the gap. The CDR3 has 19 amino acids. Germline loops: CDR1 LGHNA, CDR2 YNFKEQ. CDR3 amino acids: CASSQARTRTVTNSHEQYF. The CDR3 DNA reads TGTGCCAGCAGCCAAGCTCGGACTAGGACAGTCACAAACAGCCACGAGCAGTACTTC.

This clone was counted a few times. The rearrangement links TRBV15 to TRBJ1-2; no clear D. CDR1 is LNHNV, CDR2 YYDKDF, per germline (reference sequence). The V gene lost 0 bases and the J gene lost 2 bases, with 10 bases spanning the gap. The CDR3 contains 15 residues. The CDR3 here is CATSRDSAKNYGYTF. The CDR3 DNA follows: TGTGCCACCAGCAGAGACAGCGCAAAGAACTATGGCTACACCTTC.

The V and J genes are TRBV7-8 and TRBJ1-3; D remains unclear. V was clipped by 6 bases and J by 4 bases, with 19 bases between them. Germline V gives CDR1 SGHVS, CDR2 FQNEAQ. CDR3 length: 16 amino acids. The CDR3 bases are TGTGCCAGCAGTTCTGGTGACCCAAGAGCGGGAAACACCATATATTTT. Its translation: CASSSGDPRAGNTIYF. The full variable domain, in which reference TRBV7-8 and TRBJ1-3 provide the parts outside the CDR3, is GAGVSQSPRYKVAKRGQDVALRCDPISGHVSLFWYQQALGQGPEFLTYFQNEAQLDKSGLPSDRFFAERPEGSVSTLKIQRTQQEDSAVYLCASSSGDPRAGNTIYFGEGSWLTVV.

J is TRBJ1-3 and V is TRBV7-8, with 8 bases fitting TRBD1. Losses at the gene ends were 4 bases for V and 1 base for J; bases not matched to a gene: 0. The CDR3 sequence is 14 residues long. Germline lookup yields CDR1 SGHVS and CDR2 FQNEAQ. CDR3 residues: CASSYRGSGNTIYF. The CDR3 DNA is TGTGCCAGCAGCTACAGGGGGTCTGGAAACACCATATATTTT.

J is TRBJ2-3 and V is TRBV5-1, with D perhaps TRBD1 (6 bases). The CDR3 runs to 12 residues. Looked up from germline, CDR1 is SGHRS and CDR2 is YFSETQ. Trimming pared 8 bases from V and 3 bases from J, leaving 10 bases between. In DNA form, the CDR3 reads TGCGCCAGTACACAGGGAACAGATACGCAGTATTTT. Amino acids: CASTQGTDTQYF.

The chain has TRBV9 and TRBJ1-5, with D maybe TRBD1 (5 bases). The CDR3 is 15 amino acids. The V end lost 1 base, the J end lost 5 bases, and 13 bases lay between the germline ends. Looked up from germline, CDR1 is SGDLS and CDR2 is YYNGEE. CDR3 sequence: CASSVSGGEDQPQHF. The CDR3 coding sequence is TGTGCCAGCAGCGTAAGTGGAGGGGAAGATCAGCCCCAGCATTTT.

This chain uses TRBV15 with TRBJ2-3; D gene uncertain. V was clipped by 0 bases and J by 3 bases, with 7 bases between them. Per the germline V gene, CDR1 is LNHNV and CDR2 is YYDKDF (reference sequence). This CDR3 contains 14 residues. CDR3: CATSRDEATDTQYF. DNA for the CDR3: TGTGCCACCAGCAGAGATGAAGCAACAGATACGCAGTATTTT. Based on the CDR3 plus reference TRBV15 and TRBJ2-3, the full variable domain is DAMVIQNPRYQVTQFGKPVTLSCSQTLNHNVMYWYQQKSSQAPKLLFHYYDKDFNNEADTPDNFQSRRPNTSFCFLDIRSPGLGDTAMYLCATSRDEATDTQYFGPGTRLTVL.

The J gene is TRBJ1-1, the V gene TRBV11-2; no reliable D call. The CDR3 sequence is 16 residues long. Germline lookup yields CDR1 SGHAT and CDR2 FQNNGV. V was pared by 0 bases and J by 1 base, with 12 bases between. The CDR3 coding sequence is TGTGCCAGCAGCTTAGATTTTGGAGATAAGAACACTGAAGCTTTCTTT. Protein product: CASSLDFGDKNTEAFF. The variable domain in full, completed from reference TRBV11-2 and TRBJ1-1, reads EAGVAQSPRYKIIEKRQSVAFWCNPISGHATLYWYQQILGQGPKLLIQFQNNGVVDDSQLPKDRFSAERLKGVDSTLKIQPAKLEDSAVYLCASSLDFGDKNTEAFFGQGTRLTVV.

The chain uses TRBV30 and TRBJ1-3; a weak D match, TRBD1 (6 bases). Germline V gene lookup returns CDR1 GTSNPN and CDR2 SVGIG (reference sequence). There are 13 residues in the CDR3. Between the trimmed V and J ends, which lost 8 bases and 1 base, there was a span of 12 bases. The CDR3 is CAGQGSSGNTIYF. The CDR3 DNA is TGTGCCGGCCAGGGGAGTTCTGGAAACACCATATATTTT.

This rearrangement joins TRBV27 to TRBJ2-1; possible D gene TRBD2, 6 bases. Germline CDR1 MNHEY, CDR2 SMNVEV (reference sequence). This CDR3 contains 14 residues. V was shortened by 6 bases and J by 6 bases, with 15 bases between the two germline ends. In DNA, the CDR3 is TGTGCCAGCAGCTCTAGCGCCCAGGCCAATGAGCAGTTCTTC. Its protein product is CASSSSAQANEQFF.

The table lists this clone with a few counts. The V call is TRBV11-2, the J call TRBJ2-7, with D maybe TRBD1 (5 bases). Trimming left V 4 bases short and J 0 bases short, with 16 bases between. The CDR3 extends over 16 amino acids. Germline V gene data show CDR1 as SGHAT and CDR2 as FQNNGV. The CDR3 reads CASSSLRAQGSYEQYF. CDR3 nucleotides: TGTGCCAGCAGCTCCCTTCGGGCCCAGGGCTCCTACGAGCAGTACTTC.

This clone was seen once. The V gene is TRBV19, the J gene TRBJ1-2, with 7 bases identical to TRBD1. V was clipped by 3 bases and J by 4 bases; unmatched bases: 11. Germline loops: CDR1 LNHDA, CDR2 SQIVND (reference sequence). The CDR3 is made up of 16 amino acids. The CDR3, as DNA: TGTGCCAGTAGTATCGCCTCGGACAGGCCGGGCTATGGCTACACCTTC. Encoded protein: CASSIASDRPGYGYTF.

CDR3 protein: CASSAGLSGNTIYF. The DNA for the CDR3 is TGCGCCAGCAGCGCCGGTTTGTCTGGAAACACCATATATTTT. The chain links TRBV5-1 to TRBJ1-3, with D uncertain. Germline V CDR1 and CDR2: SGHRS, YFSETQ. This CDR3 is built from 14 residues. V dropped 4 bases and J dropped 1 base, with 9 bases sitting between them.

This chain connects TRBV3-1 (or the pseudogene TRBV3-2) to TRBJ1-4; D is unclear. Trimming removed 1 base from V and 8 bases from J, with 11 bases in between. The CDR3 is made up of 14 amino acids. CDR1 is LGHDT, CDR2 YNNKEL, per germline (reference sequence). The CDR3 sequence: CASSQAGGLEKLFF. The CDR3 region has the DNA TGTGCCAGCAGCCAAGCTGGCGGTTTGGAAAAACTGTTTTTT.

The chain links TRBV3-1 (or the pseudogene TRBV3-2) to TRBJ2-1; TRBD2 agrees at 13 bases. This CDR3 is built from 22 residues. CDR1 is LGHDT and CDR2 is YNNKEL in the germline V gene (reference sequence). Losses at the gene ends were 4 bases for V and 4 bases for J; bases not matched to a gene: 22. The CDR3 spells CASSPTEGGLAGSPVGYNEQFF. CDR3 coding DNA: TGTGCCAGCAGCCCAACAGAGGGGGGACTAGCGGGATCCCCTGTCGGATACAATGAGCAGTTCTTC.

In DNA form, the CDR3 reads TGTGCCAGCTCACGGCGGGGGGGCGCGGAGACCCAGTACTTC. It encodes CASSRRGGAETQYF. The chain uses TRBV18 and TRBJ2-5, with TRBD2 identical over 9 bases. This CDR3 is 14 amino acids long. V dropped 4 bases and J dropped 5; count of bases not matched to a gene: 5. CDR1 is KGHSH and CDR2 is LQKENI in the germline V gene.

This sequence joins TRBV6-2 or TRBV6-3 and TRBJ1-2; 7 positions agree with TRBD1. The CDR3 totals 15 residues. Germline V CDR1 and CDR2: MNHEY, SVGEGT. V was clipped by 0 bases and J by 4 bases; unmatched bases: 5. CDR3 DNA: TGTGCCAGCAGTTACTCCCCGGCAGGGGGCTATGGCTACACCTTC. Protein sequence: CASSYSPAGGYGYTF.

The chain combines TRBV28 with TRBJ1-4, with D uncertain. V was cut by 2 bases and J by 2 bases, with 12 bases left in between. Per germline, CDR1 MDHEN and CDR2 SYDVKM. CDR3 size: 16 residues. The CDR3 DNA follows: TGTGCCAGCAGTTTAGAAGGGCCGGGGACTAATGAAAAACTGTTTTTT. Amino acids: CASSLEGPGTNEKLFF.

The chain recombines TRBV5-6 with TRBJ2-3, with D possibly being TRBD2 (6 bases). V lost 0 bases and J 4 bases, leaving 15 bases between the germline ends. The CDR3 consists of 16 residues. Germline CDR1 SGHDT, CDR2 YYEEEE. The chain's CDR3 is CASSLEPGSGADTQYF. DNA of the CDR3: TGTGCCAGCAGCTTGGAGCCGGGTTCGGGGGCAGATACGCAGTATTTT.

This chain joins TRBV15 and TRBJ1-1; tentatively, D is TRBD1 (5 bases). The germline CDR1 and CDR2 sequences are LNHNV and YYDKDF (reference sequence). Trimming left V 9 bases short and J 2 bases short, with 16 bases between. CDR3 length equals 14 residues. The CDR3 reads CATTGRAFNTEAFF. The CDR3, as DNA: TGTGCCACTACCGGCAGGGCGTTTAACACTGAAGCTTTCTTT. The full variable domain, completed using reference TRBV15 and TRBJ1-1, is DAMVIQNPRYQVTQFGKPVTLSCSQTLNHNVMYWYQQKSSQAPKLLFHYYDKDFNNEADTPDNFQSRRPNTSFCFLDIRSPGLGDTAMYLCATTGRAFNTEAFFGQGTRLTVV.

V is TRBV11-2 and J is TRBJ1-2; possibly TRBD1 for D (6 bases). Germline V gene data show CDR1 as SGHAT and CDR2 as FQNNGV. This CDR3 has 17 amino acids. V was shortened by 0 bases and J by 4 bases, with 18 bases between the two germline ends. CDR3 sequence reads: CASSLDTPRGARYGYTF. The CDR3 DNA is TGTGCCAGCAGCTTAGACACCCCCCGGGGGGCCCGCTATGGCTACACCTTC.

This clone was observed a few times. The chain carries TRBV5-1 and TRBJ2-2; weak D call: TRBD2 (6 bases). The CDR3 is 15 residues long. The ends were cut back, 4 bases at V and 6 bases at J, with 16 bases in the middle. Germline V gene sequence: CDR1 SGHRS, CDR2 YFSETQ. The chain's CDR3 is CASSSGGGAAGELFF. CDR3 sequence (DNA): TGCGCCAGCAGCAGTGGGGGAGGAGCGGCCGGGGAGCTGTTTTTT.

Only a few counts were recorded for this clone. The rearrangement links TRBV5-1 to TRBJ1-6; D is unclear. V lost 4 bases and J lost 6, with 8 bases in between. Germline CDR1 and CDR2: SGHRS and YFSETQ. The length of the CDR3 is 13 residues. CDR3 coding DNA: TGCGCCAGCAGCGTGGACGGTAATTCACCCCTCCACTTT. It translates to CASSVDGNSPLHF. Combining the CDR3 with reference TRBV5-1 and TRBJ1-6 gives the whole variable domain KAGVTQTPRYLIKTRGQQVTLSCSPISGHRSVSWYQQTPGQGLQFLFEYFSETQRNKGNFPGRFSGRQFSNSRSEMNVSTLELGDSALYLCASSVDGNSPLHFGNGTRLTVT.

V usage is TRBV2 and J usage is TRBJ1-2; a weak D match, TRBD1 (6 bases). Trimming left V 2 bases short and J 4 bases short, with 11 bases between. CDR1 is SNHLY, CDR2 FYNNEI, per germline. The CDR3 is made up of 14 amino acids. Here the CDR3 reads CASSELQGGYGYTF. The CDR3 DNA sequence: TGTGCCAGCAGTGAACTACAGGGCGGCTATGGCTACACCTTC.